The T cell receptor beta chain under discussion was sequenced for a study of beta chain features in type 1 diabetes. Study-level points and caveats: When VDJ junctions were examined, type 1 diabetes patients showed fewer insertions and more deletions.

This clone was picked up a small number of times. Its antigen is unknown. There are 17 residues in the CDR3. The V gene's germline CDR1 is SGHNT and CDR2 YYREEE (reference sequence). Germline trimming cut 2 bases from V and 2 bases from J; bases unmatched to any gene: 9. TCRB transcripts that were expressed got sequenced, as all of the isolated RNA had been reverse transcribed. TCRdb's table, derived via immunoSEQ multiplex PCR, lists solely in-frame clones and lacks some. This repertoire shows roughly 290,000 clones, around 7.8% found once; its top ten account for roughly 1%. The chain links TRBV5-4 to TRBJ1-2, with 10 bases that match TRBD1. The sequence derives from a woman younger than 30 in good health. The sequenced material came from central memory CD4+ T cells from blood. The CDR3 DNA sequence: TGTGCCAGCAGCTTAGCGCGGACAGGGGGGAACAACTATGGCTACACCTTC. Its protein product is CASSLARTGGNNYGYTF. The entire variable domain, with the rest obtained from reference TRBV5-4 and TRBJ1-2, is as follows: ETGVTQSPTHLIKTRGQQVTLRCSSQSGHNTVSWYQQALGQGPQFIFQYYREEENGRGNFPPRFSGLQFPNYSSELNVNALELDDSALYLCASSLARTGGNNYGYTFGSGTRLTVV.